This T cell receptor (beta chain) was found in a study of T cell responses to AZD1222 COVID-19 vaccine. As for the study in general: Analysis merged second doses at about 4 or about 12 weeks. Study outcomes and limitations: Two AZD1222 doses significantly raised spike-specific TCR breadth and depth over controls. In the spike-specific TCR repertoire, nearly half reportedly target unmutated variant regions. Most donors were white British and more were female, and clonal diversity was possibly underestimated.

V was clipped by 4 bases and J by 12 bases, with 16 bases between them. The CDR3 sequence is 13 residues long. Only in-frame clones appear in the TCRdb table, and some are missing; sequencing was by immunoSEQ multiplex PCR. This table has 110,000 or so clones, roughly 90% appearing once. A note on this clone: Its target is not known.

The gene calls are TRBV12-3 or TRBV12-4 and TRBJ2-1; D is perhaps TRBD2 (6 bases). This receptor was taken from an adult in good health. The specimen was peripheral blood, collected on day 0 of AZD1222 vaccination. The CDR3 protein is CASSSLTTRPQFF. CDR3 nucleotides: TGTGCCAGCAGTTCGCTCACGACTAGGCCGCAGTTCTTC.